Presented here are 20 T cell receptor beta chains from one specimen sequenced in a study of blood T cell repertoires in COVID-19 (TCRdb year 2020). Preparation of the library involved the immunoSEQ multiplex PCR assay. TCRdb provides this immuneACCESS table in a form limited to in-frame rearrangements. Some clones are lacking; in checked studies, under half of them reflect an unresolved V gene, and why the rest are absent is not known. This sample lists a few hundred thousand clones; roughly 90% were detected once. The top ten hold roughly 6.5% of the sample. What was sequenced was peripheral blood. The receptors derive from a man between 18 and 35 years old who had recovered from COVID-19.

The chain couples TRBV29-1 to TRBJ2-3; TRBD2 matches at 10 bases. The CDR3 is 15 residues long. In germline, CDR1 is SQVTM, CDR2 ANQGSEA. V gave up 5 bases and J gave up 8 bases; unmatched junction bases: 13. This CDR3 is CSVTTGTSVKGTQYF. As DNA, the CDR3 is TGCAGCGTTACTACCGGGACTAGCGTAAAGGGTACGCAGTATTTT.

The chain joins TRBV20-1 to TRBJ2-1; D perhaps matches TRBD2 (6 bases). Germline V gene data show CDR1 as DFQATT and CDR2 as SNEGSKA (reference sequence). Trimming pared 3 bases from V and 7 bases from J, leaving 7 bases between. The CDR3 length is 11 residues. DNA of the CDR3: TGCAGTGCTAGCGGGAGAAATGAGCAGTTCTTC. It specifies CSASGRNEQFF.

CDR3 bases: TGTGCTAGTGGTTTGGGCAGGACATTCTCTGGAAACACCATATATTTT. It encodes CASGLGRTFSGNTIYF. The J gene is TRBJ1-3, the V gene TRBV12-5; D is perhaps TRBD1 (5 bases). This CDR3 is built from 16 residues. The V gene lost 1 base and the J gene lost 0 bases, with 10 bases spanning the gap. CDR1 is LGHNT, CDR2 FRNRAP, per germline.

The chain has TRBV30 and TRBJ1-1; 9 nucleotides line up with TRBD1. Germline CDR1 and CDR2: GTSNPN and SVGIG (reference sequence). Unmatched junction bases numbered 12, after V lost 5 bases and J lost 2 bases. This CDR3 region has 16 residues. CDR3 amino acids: CAWSTGGSSFNTEAFF. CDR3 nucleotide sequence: TGTGCCTGGTCGACAGGGGGTTCCTCTTTTAACACTGAAGCTTTCTTT.

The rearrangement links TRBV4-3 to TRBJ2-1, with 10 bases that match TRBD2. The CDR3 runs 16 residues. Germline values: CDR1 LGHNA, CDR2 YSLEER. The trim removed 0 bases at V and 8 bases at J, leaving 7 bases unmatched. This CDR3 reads CASSQDRAGGRHEQFF. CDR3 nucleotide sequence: TGCGCCAGCAGCCAAGATAGAGCGGGGGGGCGACATGAGCAGTTCTTC.

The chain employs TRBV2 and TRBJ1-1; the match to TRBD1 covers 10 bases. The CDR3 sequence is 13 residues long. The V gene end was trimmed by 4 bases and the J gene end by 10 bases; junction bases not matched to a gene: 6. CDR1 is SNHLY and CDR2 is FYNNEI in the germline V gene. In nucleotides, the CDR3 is TGTGCCAGCAGTGGACAGGGGGCCTTGGGAGCTTTCTTT. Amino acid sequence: CASSGQGALGAFF.

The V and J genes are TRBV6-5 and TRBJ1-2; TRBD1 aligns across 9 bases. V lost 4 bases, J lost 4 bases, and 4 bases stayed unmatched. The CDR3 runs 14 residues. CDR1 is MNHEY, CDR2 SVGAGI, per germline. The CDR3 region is CASSLGQGTYGYTF. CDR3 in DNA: TGTGCCAGCAGTTTGGGACAGGGCACCTATGGCTACACCTTC.

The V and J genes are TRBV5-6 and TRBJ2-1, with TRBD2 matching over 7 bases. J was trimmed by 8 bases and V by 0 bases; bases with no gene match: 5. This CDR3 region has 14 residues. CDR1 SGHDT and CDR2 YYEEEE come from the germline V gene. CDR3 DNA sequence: TGTGCCAGCAGCTTGGAACGGGAGGTCCATGAGCAGTTCTTC. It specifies CASSLEREVHEQFF.

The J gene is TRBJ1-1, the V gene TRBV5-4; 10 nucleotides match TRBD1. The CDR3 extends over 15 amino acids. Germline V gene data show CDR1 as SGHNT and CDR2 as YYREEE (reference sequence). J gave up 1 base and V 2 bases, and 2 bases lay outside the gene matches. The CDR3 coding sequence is TGTGCCAGCAGCTTTGGGACAGGGGCGAACACTGAAGCTTTCTTT. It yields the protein CASSFGTGANTEAFF.

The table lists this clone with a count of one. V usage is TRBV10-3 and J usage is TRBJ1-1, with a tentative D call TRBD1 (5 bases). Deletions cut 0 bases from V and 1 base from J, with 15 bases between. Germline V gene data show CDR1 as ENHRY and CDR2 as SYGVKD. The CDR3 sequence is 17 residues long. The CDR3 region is CAISESPSLGPNTEAFF. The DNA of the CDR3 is TGTGCCATCAGTGAGTCCCCGTCGTTGGGGCCGAACACTGAAGCTTTCTTT.

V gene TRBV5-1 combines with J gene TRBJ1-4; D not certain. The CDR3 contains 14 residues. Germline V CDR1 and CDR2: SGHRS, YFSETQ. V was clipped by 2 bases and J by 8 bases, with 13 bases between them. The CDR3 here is CASSLKDGREKLFF. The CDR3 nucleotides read TGCGCCAGCAGCTTAAAGGACGGGAGAGAAAAACTGTTTTTT.

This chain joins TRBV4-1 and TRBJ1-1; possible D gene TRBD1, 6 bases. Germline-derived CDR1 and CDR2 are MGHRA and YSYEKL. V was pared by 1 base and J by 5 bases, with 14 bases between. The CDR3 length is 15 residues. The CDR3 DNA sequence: TGCGCCAGCAGCCAAGGGGGGGGCCCAACGACTGAAGCTTTCTTT. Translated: CASSQGGGPTTEAFF.

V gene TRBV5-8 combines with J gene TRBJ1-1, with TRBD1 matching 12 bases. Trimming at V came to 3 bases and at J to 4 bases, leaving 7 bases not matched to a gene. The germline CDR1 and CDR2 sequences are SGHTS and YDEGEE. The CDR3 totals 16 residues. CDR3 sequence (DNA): TGTGCCAGCAGCTCCGGGGACAGGGGGCCTGGCACTGAAGCTTTCTTT. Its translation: CASSSGDRGPGTEAFF.

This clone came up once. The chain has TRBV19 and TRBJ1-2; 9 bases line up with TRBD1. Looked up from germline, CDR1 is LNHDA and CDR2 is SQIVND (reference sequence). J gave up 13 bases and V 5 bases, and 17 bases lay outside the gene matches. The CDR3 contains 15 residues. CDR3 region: CASSAAQGAAGSSTF. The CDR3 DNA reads TGTGCCAGTAGTGCAGCACAGGGGGCCGCGGGCTCTAGCACCTTC.

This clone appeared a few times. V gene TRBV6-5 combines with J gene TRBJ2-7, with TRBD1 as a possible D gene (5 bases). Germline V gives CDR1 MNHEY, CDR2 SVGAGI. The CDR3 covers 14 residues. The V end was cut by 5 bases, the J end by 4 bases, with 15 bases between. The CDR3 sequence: CASSPPGHRYEQYF. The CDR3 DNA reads TGTGCCAGCAGTCCACCCGGGCACAGGTACGAGCAGTACTTC.

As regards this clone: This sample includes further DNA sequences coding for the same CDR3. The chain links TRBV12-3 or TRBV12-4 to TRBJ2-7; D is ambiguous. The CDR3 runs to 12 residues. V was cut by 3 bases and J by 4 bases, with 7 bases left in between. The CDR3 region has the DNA TGTGCCAGCAGTTTTTCCGTTTACGAGCAGTACTTC. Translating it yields CASSFSVYEQYF.

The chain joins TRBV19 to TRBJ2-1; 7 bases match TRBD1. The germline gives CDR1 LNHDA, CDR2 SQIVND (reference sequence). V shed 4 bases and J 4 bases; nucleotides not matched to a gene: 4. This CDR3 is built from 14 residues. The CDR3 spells CASSRGDSYNEQFF. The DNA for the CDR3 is TGTGCCAGTAGTAGAGGGGACAGTTACAATGAGCAGTTCTTC.

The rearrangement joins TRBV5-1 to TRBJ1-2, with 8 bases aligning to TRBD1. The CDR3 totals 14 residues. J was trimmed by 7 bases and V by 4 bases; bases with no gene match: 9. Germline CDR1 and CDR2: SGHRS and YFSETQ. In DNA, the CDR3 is TGCGCCAGCAGCCCATCAGGGGGCTTAGGTGGCTACACCTTC. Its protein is CASSPSGGLGGYTF.

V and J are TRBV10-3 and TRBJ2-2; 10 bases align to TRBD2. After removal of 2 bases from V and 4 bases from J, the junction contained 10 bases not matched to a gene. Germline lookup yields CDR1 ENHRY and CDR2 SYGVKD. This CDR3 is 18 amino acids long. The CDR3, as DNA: TGTGCCATCAGTGAGAGAAGCGGGGGGGCGCTGGTCACCGGGGAGCTGTTTTTT. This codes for CAISERSGGALVTGELFF.

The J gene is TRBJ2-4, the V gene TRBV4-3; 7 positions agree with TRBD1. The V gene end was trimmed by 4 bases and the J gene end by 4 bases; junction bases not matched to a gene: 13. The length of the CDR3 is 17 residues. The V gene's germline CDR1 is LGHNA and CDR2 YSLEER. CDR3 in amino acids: CASSPRWTGTFKNIQYF. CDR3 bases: TGCGCCAGCAGCCCTAGGTGGACAGGAACTTTTAAAAACATTCAGTACTTC.